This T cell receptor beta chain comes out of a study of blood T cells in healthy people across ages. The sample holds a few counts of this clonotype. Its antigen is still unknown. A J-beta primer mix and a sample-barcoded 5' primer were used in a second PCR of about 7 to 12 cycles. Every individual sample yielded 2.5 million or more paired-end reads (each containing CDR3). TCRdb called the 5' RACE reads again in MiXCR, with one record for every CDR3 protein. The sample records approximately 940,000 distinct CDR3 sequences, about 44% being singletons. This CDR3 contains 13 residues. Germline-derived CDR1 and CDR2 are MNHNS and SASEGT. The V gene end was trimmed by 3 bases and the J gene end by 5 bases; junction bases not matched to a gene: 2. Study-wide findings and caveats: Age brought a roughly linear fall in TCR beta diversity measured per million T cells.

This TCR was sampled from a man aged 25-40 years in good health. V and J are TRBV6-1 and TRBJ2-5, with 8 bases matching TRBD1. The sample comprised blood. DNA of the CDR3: TGTGCCAGCAGTGAGGACAGGGTCGAGACCCAGTACTTC. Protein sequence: CASSEDRVETQYF.